A single sample gave rise to the 12 T cell receptor beta chains below, sequenced in a study of blood T cell repertoires in COVID-19. The protocol was immunoSEQ multiplex PCR, while the TCRdb copy is restricted to in-frame clones and leaves out a portion. In the table there are approximately 140,000 clones, about 80% of which are singletons. Sequenced input: peripheral blood. These receptors originate from a human donor in a cohort sampled during active COVID-19.

The genes are TRBV6-5 and TRBJ2-2; D is possibly TRBD2 (7 bases). V lost 2 bases, J lost 5 bases, and 15 bases lay in between. Looked up from germline, CDR1 is MNHEY and CDR2 is SVGAGI. There are 16 residues in the CDR3. CDR3 in amino acids: CASSYGGGGRTGELFF. The CDR3 DNA reads TGTGCCAGCAGTTACGGGGGGGGCGGGCGGACCGGGGAGCTGTTTTTT.

For this clone: At the DNA level, this CDR3 is encoded by other sequences in the same sample as well. This chain uses TRBV18 with TRBJ2-2, with TRBD2 as a possible D gene (5 bases). Trimming shortened V by 3 bases and J by 1 base, and 9 bases separated the two germline ends. In germline, CDR1 is KGHSH, CDR2 LQKENI. The CDR3 contains 15 residues. The CDR3 sequence is CASSPPRGNTGELFF. CDR3 sequence (DNA): TGTGCCAGCTCACCCCCCCGGGGGAACACCGGGGAGCTGTTTTTT.

This rearrangement joins TRBV7-9 to TRBJ1-2; D gene unclear. Germline CDR1 SEHNR, CDR2 FQNEAQ (reference sequence). This CDR3 region has 15 residues. Trimming removed 2 bases at V and 0 bases at J, with 10 bases between. Written as DNA, the CDR3 is TGTGCCAGCAGCTTACCCGATCTAACTAACTATGGCTACACCTTC. Amino acid sequence: CASSLPDLTNYGYTF. Full variable domain (rest looked up from reference TRBV7-9 and TRBJ1-2): DTGVSQNPRHKITKRGQNVTFRCDPISEHNRLYWYRQTLGQGPEFLTYFQNEAQLEKSRLLSDRFSAERPKGSFSTLEIQRTEQGDSAMYLCASSLPDLTNYGYTFGSGTRLTVV.

The rearrangement uses TRBV9 and TRBJ2-3; 7 positions agree with TRBD2. Germline V CDR1 and CDR2: SGDLS, YYNGEE. The CDR3 length is 16 residues. Losses at the gene ends were 0 bases for V and 2 bases for J; bases not matched to a gene: 6. CDR3 sequence (DNA): TGTGCCAGCAGCGTAGCTCTGGCGGGGGACACAGATACGCAGTATTTT. Translated, it gives CASSVALAGDTDTQYF.

J is TRBJ2-2 and V is TRBV6-2 or TRBV6-3, with TRBD1 matching 7 bases. Germline V CDR1 and CDR2: MNHEY, SVGEGT. V was clipped by 5 bases and J by 2 bases; unmatched bases: 5. The CDR3 spans 15 residues. CDR3 residues: CASSSTGVNTGELFF. The DNA of the CDR3 is TGTGCCAGCAGTAGTACAGGGGTTAACACCGGGGAGCTGTTTTTT.

The chain carries TRBV3-1 (or the pseudogene TRBV3-2) and TRBJ2-3; 8 bases match TRBD2. The CDR3 length is 17 residues. Trimming removed 3 bases from V and 1 base from J; junction bases left unmatched: 9. CDR1 and CDR2 (germline): LGHDT, YNNKEL (reference sequence). In DNA form, the CDR3 reads TGTGCCAGCAGCCAGAGGGGGTTTAGCGGGGGCACAGATACGCAGTATTTT. Translated: CASSQRGFSGGTDTQYF.

The gene calls are TRBV11-2 and TRBJ1-1, with D perhaps matching TRBD1 (6 bases). Germline V CDR1 and CDR2: SGHAT, FQNNGV. V was cut by 1 base and J by 4 bases, with 16 bases left in between. This CDR3 comprises 16 residues. The CDR3 bases are TGTGCCAGCAGCTTAGCGGGGGGGGCTGTTGGCACTGAAGCTTTCTTT. Protein sequence: CASSLAGGAVGTEAFF.

The V call is TRBV23-1, the J call TRBJ1-3; no clear D. TRBV23-1 is given ORF status, its function remaining uncertain. V gave up 3 bases and J gave up 0 bases, with 9 bases separating them. The CDR3 spans 15 residues. This CDR3 reads CASSQAVPSGNTIYF. CDR3 nucleotides: TGCGCCAGCAGTCAGGCAGTCCCCTCTGGAAACACCATATATTTT.

This clone has a handful of counts. The rearrangement links TRBV6-6 to TRBJ2-1; D is possibly TRBD2 (6 bases). The germline V gene encodes CDR1 MNHNY and CDR2 SVGAGI (reference sequence). Trimming left V 5 bases short and J 0 bases short, with 20 bases between. The CDR3 has 18 residues. The CDR3 loop is CASSQTSVGRSSYNEQFF. DNA of the CDR3: TGTGCCAGCAGTCAGACTAGTGTGGGACGCAGCTCCTACAATGAGCAGTTCTTC.

The chain joins TRBV9 to TRBJ2-5; 7 bases are shared with TRBD1. Per germline, CDR1 SGDLS and CDR2 YYNGEE. The junction had 7 bases not matched to a gene; V was cut back by 3 bases and J by 2 bases. The CDR3 runs 15 residues. CDR3 region: CASSAPHRGQETQYF. The CDR3 bases are TGTGCCAGCAGCGCCCCCCACAGGGGTCAAGAGACCCAGTACTTC.

This clone was seen only once. V gene TRBV28 combines with J gene TRBJ2-7; D not resolved. CDR1 is MDHEN, CDR2 SYDVKM, per germline. With 3 bases removed from V and 6 bases from J, the gap between germline ends came to 6 bases. This CDR3 has 11 residues. CDR3 nucleotide sequence: TGTGCCAGCAGTTTGAGGTCCGAGCAGTACTTC. Amino acid sequence: CASSLRSEQYF.

The chain employs TRBV10-3 and TRBJ2-7, with TRBD2 identical over 13 bases. Germline V CDR1 and CDR2: ENHRY, SYGVKD. The V segment lost 10 bases and the J segment 3 bases; nucleotides outside the gene matches: 6. The CDR3 covers 14 residues. CDR3 coding DNA: TGTGCCACTGGGACTAGCGGGGCCAACTACGAGCAGTACTTC. Its translation is CATGTSGANYEQYF.